The T cell receptor (beta chain) described here comes from a study of blood T cell repertoires in COVID-19. Whole-study context: Donors in the United States, Italy and Spain gave samples during acute or convalescent COVID-19. T cells, B-cell-depleted T cells, or PBMCs supplied cDNA or gDNA.

Profiling relied on immunoSEQ multiplex PCR, and the TCRdb table lists in-frame clones only, not all of them. This table has approximately 210,000 clones, 84% appearing once. The germline V gene has CDR1 SGHRS and CDR2 YFSETQ. V was cut by 0 bases and J by 2 bases, with 6 bases left in between. The CDR3 extends over 13 amino acids. The sequenced material came from peripheral blood. The sequence came from a woman aged 50 to 60 with active or convalescent COVID-19. The chain employs TRBV5-1 and TRBJ2-7; D unclear. The CDR3 DNA sequence: TGCGCCAGCAGCTTGGACAGACCCTACGAGCAGTACTTC. Its translation is CASSLDRPYEQYF.